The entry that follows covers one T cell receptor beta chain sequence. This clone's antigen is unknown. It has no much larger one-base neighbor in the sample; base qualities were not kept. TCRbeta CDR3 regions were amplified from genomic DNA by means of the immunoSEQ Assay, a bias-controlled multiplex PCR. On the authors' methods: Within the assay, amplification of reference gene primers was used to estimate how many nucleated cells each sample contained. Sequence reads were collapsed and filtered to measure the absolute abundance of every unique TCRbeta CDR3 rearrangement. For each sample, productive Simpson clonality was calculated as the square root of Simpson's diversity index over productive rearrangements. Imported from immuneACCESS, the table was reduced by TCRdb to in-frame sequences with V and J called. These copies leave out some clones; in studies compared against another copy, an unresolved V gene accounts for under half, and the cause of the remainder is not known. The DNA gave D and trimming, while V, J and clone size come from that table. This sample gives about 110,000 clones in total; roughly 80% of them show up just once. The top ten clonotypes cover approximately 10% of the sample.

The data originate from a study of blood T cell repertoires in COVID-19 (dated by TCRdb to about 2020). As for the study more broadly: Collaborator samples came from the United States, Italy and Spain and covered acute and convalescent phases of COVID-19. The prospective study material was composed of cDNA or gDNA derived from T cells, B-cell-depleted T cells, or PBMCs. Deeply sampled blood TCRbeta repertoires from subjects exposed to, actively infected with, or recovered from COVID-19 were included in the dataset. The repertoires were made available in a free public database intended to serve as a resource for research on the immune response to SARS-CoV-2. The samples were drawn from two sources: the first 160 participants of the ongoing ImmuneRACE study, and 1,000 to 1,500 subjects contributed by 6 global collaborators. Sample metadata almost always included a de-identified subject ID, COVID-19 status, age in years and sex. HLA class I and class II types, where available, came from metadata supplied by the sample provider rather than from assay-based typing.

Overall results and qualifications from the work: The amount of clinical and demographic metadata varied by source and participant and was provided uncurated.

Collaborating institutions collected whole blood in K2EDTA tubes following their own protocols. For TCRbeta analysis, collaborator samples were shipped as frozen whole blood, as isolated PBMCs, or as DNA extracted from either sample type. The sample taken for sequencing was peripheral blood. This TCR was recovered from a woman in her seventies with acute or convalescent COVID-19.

The DNA is TGTGCCAGCTCACGGGCAACTAGCGGGCCCAATGAGCAGTTCTTC. This yields the protein CASSRATSGPNEQFF. The chain is made from TRBV18 and TRBJ2-1; the central 9 bases match TRBD2. The CDR3 holds 15 amino acids from the cysteine to the phenylalanine. Of the read, only the CDR3 DNA is kept; its 45 bases are in frame from base 1. CDR1 and CDR2, per the germline V gene, are KGHSH and LQKENI. Unmatched junction bases come to 7, with V trimmed by 4 bases and J by 6 bases.